Listed here is a single TCR beta chain. As yet, its antigen is unknown. UMI-tagged TRB cDNA libraries were built via 5' RACE. From its re-call of the 5' RACE reads, TCRdb lists each CDR3 protein once, without DNA. Its listing shows more than 80,000 distinct CDR3 sequences. This specimen belongs to a study of CXCR3-negative and CXCR3-positive naive CD8 T cells. Study results and limitations: Within a donor, both naive subsets shared TRBV-TRBJ usage, unlike memory cells. Naive CXCR3-positive cells had TRB CDR3s more hydrophobic than those of CXCR3-negative naive cells.

Subsets of CD8+ T cells were each sorted in triplicate at 300,000 or so cells apiece. CD45RO-CCR7+CD27+CD95- expression identified naive CD8+ T cells. The CDR3 covers 14 residues. Germline V gene data show CDR1 as LNHDA and CDR2 as SQIVND (reference sequence). The sequence was obtained from a human donor in good health. Some clones in this sample may be carry-over from other donors' samples. The sequenced material came from naive CXCR3+ CD8+ T cells from blood. Subset denoted: CD45RO-CCR7+CD27+CD95- naive CD8+ T cells expressing CXCR3 (TNR3+). This chain links TRBV19 with TRBJ2-7; TCRdb's assignment of TRBD1 cannot be checked, as there is no DNA. This CDR3 is CASTPTGFSYEQYF.